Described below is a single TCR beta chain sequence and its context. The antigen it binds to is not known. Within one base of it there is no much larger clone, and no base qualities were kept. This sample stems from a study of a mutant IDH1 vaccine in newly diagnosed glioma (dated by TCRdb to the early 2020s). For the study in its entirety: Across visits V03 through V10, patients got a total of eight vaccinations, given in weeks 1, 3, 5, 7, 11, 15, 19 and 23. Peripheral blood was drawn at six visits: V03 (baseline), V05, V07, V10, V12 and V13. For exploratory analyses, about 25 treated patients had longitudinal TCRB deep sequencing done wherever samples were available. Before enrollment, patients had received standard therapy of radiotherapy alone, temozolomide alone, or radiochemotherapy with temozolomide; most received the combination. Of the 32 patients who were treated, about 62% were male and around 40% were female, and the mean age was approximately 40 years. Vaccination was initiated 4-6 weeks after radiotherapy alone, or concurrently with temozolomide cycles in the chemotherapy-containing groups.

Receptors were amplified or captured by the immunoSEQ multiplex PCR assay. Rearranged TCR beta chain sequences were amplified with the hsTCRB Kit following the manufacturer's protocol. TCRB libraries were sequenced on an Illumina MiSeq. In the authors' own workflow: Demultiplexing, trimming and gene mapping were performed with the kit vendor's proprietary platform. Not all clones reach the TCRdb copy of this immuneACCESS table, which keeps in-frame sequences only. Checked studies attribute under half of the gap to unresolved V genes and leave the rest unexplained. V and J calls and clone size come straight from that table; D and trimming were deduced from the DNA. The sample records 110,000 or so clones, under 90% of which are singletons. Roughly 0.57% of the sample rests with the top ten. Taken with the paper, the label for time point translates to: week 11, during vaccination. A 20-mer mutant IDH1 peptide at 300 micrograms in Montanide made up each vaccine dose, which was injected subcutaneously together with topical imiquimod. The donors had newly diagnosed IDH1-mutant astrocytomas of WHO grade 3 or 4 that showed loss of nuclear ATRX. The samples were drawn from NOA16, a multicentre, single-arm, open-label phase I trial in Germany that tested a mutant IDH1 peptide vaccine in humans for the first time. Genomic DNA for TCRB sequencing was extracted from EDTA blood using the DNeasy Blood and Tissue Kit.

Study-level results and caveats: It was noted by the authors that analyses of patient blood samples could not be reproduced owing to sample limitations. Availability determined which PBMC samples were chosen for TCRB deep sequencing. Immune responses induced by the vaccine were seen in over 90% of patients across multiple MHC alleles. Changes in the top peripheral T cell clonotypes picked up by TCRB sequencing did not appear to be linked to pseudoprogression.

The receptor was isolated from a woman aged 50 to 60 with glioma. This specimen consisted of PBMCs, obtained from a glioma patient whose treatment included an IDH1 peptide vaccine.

The DNA reads TGTGCCAGCAGCCCGCGATCGGCTGGCTACACCTTC. Translated, this gives CASSPRSAGYTF. In this chain, TRBV9 is recombined with TRBJ1-2, with the D gene not clear enough to name. Per the germline V gene, SGDLS is the CDR1 and YYNGEE is the CDR2. V is shortened by 4 bases, J by 7 bases, and the region joining them spans 11 bases. From the cysteine through the phenylalanine, the CDR3 covers 12 amino acids. Only the CDR3 DNA stays, 36 bases, in frame from base 1. Reference TRBV9 and TRBJ1-2 proteins supply the regions before and after the CDR3; the full variable domain is: DSGVTQTPKHLITATGQRVTLRCSPRSGDLSVYWYQQSLDQGLQFLIQYYNGEERAKGNILERFSAQQFPDLHSELNLSSLELGDSALYFCASSPRSAGYTFGSGTRLTVV.